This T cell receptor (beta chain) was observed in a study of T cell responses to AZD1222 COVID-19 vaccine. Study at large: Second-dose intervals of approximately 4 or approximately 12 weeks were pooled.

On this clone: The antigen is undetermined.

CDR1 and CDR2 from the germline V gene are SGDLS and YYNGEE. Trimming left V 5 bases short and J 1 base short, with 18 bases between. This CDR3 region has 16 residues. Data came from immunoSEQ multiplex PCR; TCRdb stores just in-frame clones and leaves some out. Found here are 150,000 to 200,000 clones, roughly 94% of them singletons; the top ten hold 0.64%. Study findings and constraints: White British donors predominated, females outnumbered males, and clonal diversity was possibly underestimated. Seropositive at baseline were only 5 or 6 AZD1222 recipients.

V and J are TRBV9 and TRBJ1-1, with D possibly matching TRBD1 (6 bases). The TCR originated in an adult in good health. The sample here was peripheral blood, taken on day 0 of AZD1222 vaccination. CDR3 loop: CASSKVWGAENTEAFF. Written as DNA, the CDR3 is TGTGCCAGCAGTAAAGTTTGGGGGGCTGAGAACACTGAAGCTTTCTTT.